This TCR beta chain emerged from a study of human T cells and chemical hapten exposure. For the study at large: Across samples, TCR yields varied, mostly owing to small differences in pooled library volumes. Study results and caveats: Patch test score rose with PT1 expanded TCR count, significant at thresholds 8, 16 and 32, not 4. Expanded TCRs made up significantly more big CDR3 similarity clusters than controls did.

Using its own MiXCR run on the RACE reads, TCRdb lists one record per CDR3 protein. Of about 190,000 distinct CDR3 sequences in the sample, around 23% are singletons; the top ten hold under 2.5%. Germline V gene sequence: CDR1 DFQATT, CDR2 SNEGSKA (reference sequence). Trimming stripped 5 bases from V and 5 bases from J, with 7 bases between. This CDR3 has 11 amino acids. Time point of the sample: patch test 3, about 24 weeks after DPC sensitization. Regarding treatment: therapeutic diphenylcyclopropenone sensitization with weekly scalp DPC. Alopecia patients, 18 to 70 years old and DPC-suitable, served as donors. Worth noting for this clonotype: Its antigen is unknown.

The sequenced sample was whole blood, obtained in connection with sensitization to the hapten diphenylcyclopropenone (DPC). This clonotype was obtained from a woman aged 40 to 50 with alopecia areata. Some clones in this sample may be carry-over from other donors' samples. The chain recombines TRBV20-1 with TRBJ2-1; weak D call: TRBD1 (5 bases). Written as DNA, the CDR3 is TGCAGTGCTCAGGGAAACAATGAGCAGTTCTTC. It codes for CSAQGNNEQFF.